The clone carrying this T cell receptor beta chain was observed at least ten times. Amplification of TCR alpha and beta CDR3 regions from RNA used iRepertoire nested multiplex PCR. TCRdb recomputed calls from the multiplex PCR reads with MiXCR, one row per CDR3 protein. The table includes 150,000 to 200,000 distinct CDR3 sequences, more than 35% detected once. The sample originates from a study of glioma-infiltrating T cells. Sequencing input: glioma tissue, nonneoplastic brain tissue, or PBMCs (not recorded which). The sequence derives from a human donor with low-grade glioma or glioblastoma, undergoing nonglioma brain surgery, or in good health (not recorded which).

DNA for the CDR3: TGTGCCATCAGTGAATCGGGACAGTTGAACACTGAAGCTTTCTTT. Encoded protein: CAISESGQLNTEAFF. This chain links TRBV10-3 with TRBJ1-1; 7 bases fit TRBD1. CDR1 is ENHRY, CDR2 SYGVKD, per germline. This CDR3 contains 15 residues. The ends lost 3 bases at V and 0 bases at J; junction bases unmatched: 4.